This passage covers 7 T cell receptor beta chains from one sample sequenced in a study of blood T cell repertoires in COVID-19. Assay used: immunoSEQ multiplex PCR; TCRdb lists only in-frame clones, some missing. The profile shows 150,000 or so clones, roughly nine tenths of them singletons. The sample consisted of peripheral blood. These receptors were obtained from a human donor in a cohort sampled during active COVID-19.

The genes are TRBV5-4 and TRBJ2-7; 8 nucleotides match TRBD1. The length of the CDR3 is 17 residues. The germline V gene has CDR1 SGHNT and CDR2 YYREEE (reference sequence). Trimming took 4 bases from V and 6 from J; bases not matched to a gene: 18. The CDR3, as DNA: TGTGCCAGCAGCCTCCAGGGGGCGCTAGTAATTTCGGGCGAGCAGTACTTC. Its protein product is CASSLQGALVISGEQYF.

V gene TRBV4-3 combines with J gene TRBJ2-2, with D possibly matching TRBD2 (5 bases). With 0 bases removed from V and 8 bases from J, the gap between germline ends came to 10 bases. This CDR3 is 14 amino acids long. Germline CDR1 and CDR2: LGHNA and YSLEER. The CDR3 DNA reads TGCGCCAGCAGCCAAGATCTACTAGAAGGGGAGCTGTTTTTT. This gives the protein CASSQDLLEGELFF.

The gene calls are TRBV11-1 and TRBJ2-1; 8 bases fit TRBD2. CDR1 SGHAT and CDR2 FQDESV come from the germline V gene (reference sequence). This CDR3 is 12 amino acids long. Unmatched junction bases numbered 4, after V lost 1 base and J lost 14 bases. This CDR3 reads CASSLESGRKFF. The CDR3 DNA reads TGTGCCAGCAGCTTAGAAAGCGGGAGAAAGTTCTTC. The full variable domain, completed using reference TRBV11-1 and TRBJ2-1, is EAEVAQSPRYKITEKSQAVAFWCDPISGHATLYWYRQILGQGPELLVQFQDESVVDDSQLPKDRFSAERLKGVDSTLKIQPAELGDSAMYLCASSLESGRKFFGPGTRLTVL.

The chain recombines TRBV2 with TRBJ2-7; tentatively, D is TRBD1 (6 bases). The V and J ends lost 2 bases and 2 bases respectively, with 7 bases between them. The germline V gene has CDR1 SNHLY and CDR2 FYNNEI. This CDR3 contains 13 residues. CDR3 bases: TGTGCCAGCAGTGAAACAGGGACCTACGAGCAGTACTTC. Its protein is CASSETGTYEQYF.

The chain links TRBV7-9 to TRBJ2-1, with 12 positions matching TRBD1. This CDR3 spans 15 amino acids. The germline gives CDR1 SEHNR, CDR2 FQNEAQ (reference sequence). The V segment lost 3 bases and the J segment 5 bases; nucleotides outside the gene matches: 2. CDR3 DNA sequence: TGTGCCAGCAGCTTGGGACAGGGGGCCGACAATGAGCAGTTCTTC. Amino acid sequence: CASSLGQGADNEQFF.

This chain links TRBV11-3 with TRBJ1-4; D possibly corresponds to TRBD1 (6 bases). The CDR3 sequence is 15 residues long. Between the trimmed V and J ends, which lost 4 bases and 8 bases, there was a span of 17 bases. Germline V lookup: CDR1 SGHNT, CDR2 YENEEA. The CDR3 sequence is CASSSQGSGYEKLFF. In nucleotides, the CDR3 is TGTGCCAGCAGCTCTCAGGGGTCCGGCTACGAAAAACTGTTTTTT.

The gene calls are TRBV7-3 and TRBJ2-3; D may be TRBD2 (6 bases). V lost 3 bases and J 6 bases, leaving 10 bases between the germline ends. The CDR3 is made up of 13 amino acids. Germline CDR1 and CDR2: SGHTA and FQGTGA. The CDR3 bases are TGTGCCAGCAGCTTCGGGGGTGGGGATACGCAGTATTTT. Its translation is CASSFGGGDTQYF.